Presented here are 10 T cell receptor beta chains from one specimen sequenced in a study of shared clonotypes between healthy human individuals. Profiled with immunoSEQ multiplex PCR; TCRdb holds only in-frame clones, not every one. The table lists around 2.1 million clones, roughly 95% of them singletons, with roughly 0.13% in the top ten. The material sequenced was naive CD4+ T cells sorted from blood. Subset indicated: CD45RA+ positively selected. Receptor source: a man between 18 and 35 years old in good health.

This clone was counted a single time. CDR3 in amino acids: CASSYGDGEQFF. CDR3 in DNA: TGTGCCAGCAGTTACGGCGATGGTGAGCAGTTCTTC. The chain combines TRBV6-6 with TRBJ2-1; D ambiguous. This CDR3 has 12 amino acids. The V and J ends lost 2 bases and 9 bases respectively, with 8 bases between them. Germline V gene sequence: CDR1 MNHNY, CDR2 SVGAGI (reference sequence).

V and J are TRBV5-1 and TRBJ2-7; maybe TRBD1 (6 bases). Trimming removed 3 bases at V and 1 base at J, with 17 bases between. This CDR3 contains 16 residues. CDR1 SGHRS and CDR2 YFSETQ come from the germline V gene. As DNA, the CDR3 is TGCGCCAGCAGCTCCCGAACAGGGAAGGCGTCCTACGAGCAGTACTTC. This sequence encodes CASSSRTGKASYEQYF.

Worth noting for this clone: Distinct nucleotide sequences in the sample also encode this CDR3. This chain joins TRBV7-9 and TRBJ2-7; D remains ambiguous. V dropped 1 base and J dropped 2 bases, with 6 bases sitting between them. CDR3 length: 13 residues. The V gene's germline CDR1 is SEHNR and CDR2 FQNEAQ (reference sequence). CDR3 DNA sequence: TGTGCCAGCAGCTTAGAAGGGCCCTACGAGCAGTACTTC. Encoded protein: CASSLEGPYEQYF.

The chain recombines TRBV9 with TRBJ2-1; TRBD2 might be the D (5 bases). Germline V gives CDR1 SGDLS, CDR2 YYNGEE. This CDR3 region has 16 residues. The V gene lost 2 bases and the J gene lost 4 bases, with 16 bases spanning the gap. In DNA, the CDR3 is TGTGCCAGCAGCGTCGATATCGAGCGGTTATACAATGAGCAGTTCTTC. As protein: CASSVDIERLYNEQFF.

The V and J genes are TRBV4-3 and TRBJ2-1; 7 bases fit TRBD2. The V and J ends lost 4 bases and 7 bases, in that order; junction bases with no gene match: 13. Germline values: CDR1 LGHNA, CDR2 YSLEER. The CDR3 length is 16 residues. The CDR3: CASSPGGGGPWNEQFF. Written as DNA, the CDR3 is TGCGCCAGCAGCCCTGGTGGGGGAGGGCCTTGGAATGAGCAGTTCTTC.

For this clone: The junction and the germline gene differ at one end; a read error may be behind it. The sample holds other DNA sequences that translate to the same CDR3. This rearrangement joins TRBV6-1 to TRBJ1-3; D is unresolved. The CDR3 is 11 amino acids. Germline CDR1 MNHNS, CDR2 SASEGT. The CDR3 loop reads CASSEVNTIYF. CDR3 DNA sequence: TGTGCCAGCAGCGAAGTCAACACCATATATTTT.

The chain links TRBV30 to TRBJ1-2, with D uncertain. V lost 5 bases, J lost 6 bases, and 25 bases lay in between. Germline values: CDR1 GTSNPN, CDR2 SVGIG (reference sequence). This CDR3 comprises 16 residues. CDR3 in amino acids: CAWGPNTIVPSDGYTF. CDR3 bases: TGTGCCTGGGGCCCCAATACGATAGTGCCCAGCGATGGCTACACCTTC.

This clone was counted only a few times. The chain uses TRBV28 and TRBJ1-5, with D tentatively TRBD1 (6 bases). The CDR3 extends over 14 amino acids. V was trimmed by 3 bases and J by 6 bases, leaving 12 bases between them. CDR1 MDHEN and CDR2 SYDVKM come from the germline V gene. The CDR3 loop reads CASSFDKGGQPQHF. CDR3 nucleotide sequence: TGTGCCAGCAGTTTTGACAAGGGGGGTCAGCCCCAGCATTTT.

This rearrangement joins TRBV30 to TRBJ1-3, with a weak D call TRBD1 (5 bases). CDR3 length: 16 residues. Germline values: CDR1 GTSNPN, CDR2 SVGIG (reference sequence). V was pared by 8 bases and J by 4 bases, with 24 bases between. The DNA of the CDR3 is TGTGCCGGTTCATGGGGGTCCCTTGGTTTCGGAAACACCATATATTTT. It codes for CAGSWGSLGFGNTIYF.

The chain joins TRBV7-2 to TRBJ2-7; TRBD2 aligns across 10 bases. The CDR3 sequence is 16 residues long. From germline, CDR1 is SGHTA and CDR2 FQGNSA. V gave up 1 base and J gave up 2 bases; unmatched junction bases: 5. The CDR3 DNA reads TGTGCCAGCAGCTTAGGGACAGCGGGAGGGCCCTACGAGCAGTACTTC. Translating it yields CASSLGTAGGPYEQYF.